A selection of T cell receptor beta chains follows, all from one sample in a study of blood T cell repertoires in COVID-19. The data were produced by immunoSEQ multiplex PCR, yet TCRdb's version contains in-frame clones alone and is incomplete. The sample includes roughly 250,000 clones, around 90% seen only once; the top ten take around 7.8%. The sample was peripheral blood. The source of these receptors is a man aged 60 to 75 who had recovered from COVID-19. Each CDR3 is given with its conserved first and last residue. Fields, in order: V gene, CDR3 length, J gene, CDR3 protein.

V gene: TRBV11-3; CDR3 length: 15; J gene: TRBJ2-1; CDR3 protein: CASSSTGAFYNEQFF
V gene: TRBV7-9; CDR3 length: 13; J gene: TRBJ2-2; CDR3 protein: CASSGQNTGELFF
V gene: TRBV5-4; CDR3 length: 14; J gene: TRBJ2-5; CDR3 protein: CASSLQGLSETQYF
V gene: TRBV10-2; CDR3 length: 14; J gene: TRBJ2-1; CDR3 protein: CASTERGEGGEQFF
V gene: TRBV6-5; CDR3 length: 15; J gene: TRBJ1-2; CDR3 protein: CASSYRTGQGNGYTF
V gene: TRBV7-8; CDR3 length: 14; J gene: TRBJ2-7; CDR3 protein: CASSMTSSSYEQYF
V gene: TRBV6-5; CDR3 length: 14; J gene: TRBJ1-6; CDR3 protein: CATSVGGWNSPLHF
V gene: TRBV2; CDR3 length: 14; J gene: TRBJ1-4; CDR3 protein: CASSQQGPNEKLFF
V gene: TRBV7-8; CDR3 length: 15; J gene: TRBJ1-5; CDR3 protein: CASSLQQGLNQPQHF
V gene: TRBV11-2; CDR3 length: 14; J gene: TRBJ2-1; CDR3 protein: CASSSTSGSDEQFF
V gene: TRBV6-5; CDR3 length: 16; J gene: TRBJ2-2; CDR3 protein: CASSYSAGGPPGELFF
V gene: TRBV5-1; CDR3 length: 15; J gene: TRBJ2-2; CDR3 protein: CASRRGQSNTGELFF
V gene: TRBV7-9; CDR3 length: 15; J gene: TRBJ2-1; CDR3 protein: CASSILAGGHNEQFF
V gene: TRBV6-4; CDR3 length: 15; J gene: TRBJ1-5; CDR3 protein: CASNRQNDSNQPQHF
V gene: TRBV5-1; CDR3 length: 15; J gene: TRBJ1-5; CDR3 protein: CASSLVGGSNQPQHF
V gene: TRBV2; CDR3 length: 15; J gene: TRBJ2-2; CDR3 protein: CASSGLAGESGELFF
V gene: TRBV28; CDR3 length: 13; J gene: TRBJ1-1; CDR3 protein: CASSSPTGRRAFF
V gene: TRBV18; CDR3 length: 15; J gene: TRBJ1-1; CDR3 protein: CASSPPPGANTEAFF
V gene: TRBV4-1; CDR3 length: 13; J gene: TRBJ2-4; CDR3 protein: CASSQMVENIQYF
V gene: TRBV9; CDR3 length: 15; J gene: TRBJ2-1; CDR3 protein: CASSIRDRDYNEQFF
V gene: TRBV6-5; CDR3 length: 16; J gene: TRBJ2-3; CDR3 protein: CASSLKQGANTDTQYF
V gene: TRBV18; CDR3 length: 17; J gene: TRBJ2-1; CDR3 protein: CASSPKLTSGGDNEQFF
V gene: TRBV12-3/TRBV12-4; CDR3 length: 13; J gene: TRBJ1-2; CDR3 protein: CASSLVSQGGYTF
V gene: TRBV27; CDR3 length: 12; J gene: TRBJ2-2; CDR3 protein: CASKFTAGELFF
V gene: TRBV5-1; CDR3 length: 17; J gene: TRBJ2-1; CDR3 protein: CASSLARGGTRGNEQFF
V gene: TRBV2; CDR3 length: 14; J gene: TRBJ2-1; CDR3 protein: CASRILSSYNEQFF
V gene: TRBV5-1; CDR3 length: 15; J gene: TRBJ2-5; CDR3 protein: CASRTGGVSSETQYF
V gene: TRBV5-1; CDR3 length: 15; J gene: TRBJ1-1; CDR3 protein: CASSEDFTGNTEAFF